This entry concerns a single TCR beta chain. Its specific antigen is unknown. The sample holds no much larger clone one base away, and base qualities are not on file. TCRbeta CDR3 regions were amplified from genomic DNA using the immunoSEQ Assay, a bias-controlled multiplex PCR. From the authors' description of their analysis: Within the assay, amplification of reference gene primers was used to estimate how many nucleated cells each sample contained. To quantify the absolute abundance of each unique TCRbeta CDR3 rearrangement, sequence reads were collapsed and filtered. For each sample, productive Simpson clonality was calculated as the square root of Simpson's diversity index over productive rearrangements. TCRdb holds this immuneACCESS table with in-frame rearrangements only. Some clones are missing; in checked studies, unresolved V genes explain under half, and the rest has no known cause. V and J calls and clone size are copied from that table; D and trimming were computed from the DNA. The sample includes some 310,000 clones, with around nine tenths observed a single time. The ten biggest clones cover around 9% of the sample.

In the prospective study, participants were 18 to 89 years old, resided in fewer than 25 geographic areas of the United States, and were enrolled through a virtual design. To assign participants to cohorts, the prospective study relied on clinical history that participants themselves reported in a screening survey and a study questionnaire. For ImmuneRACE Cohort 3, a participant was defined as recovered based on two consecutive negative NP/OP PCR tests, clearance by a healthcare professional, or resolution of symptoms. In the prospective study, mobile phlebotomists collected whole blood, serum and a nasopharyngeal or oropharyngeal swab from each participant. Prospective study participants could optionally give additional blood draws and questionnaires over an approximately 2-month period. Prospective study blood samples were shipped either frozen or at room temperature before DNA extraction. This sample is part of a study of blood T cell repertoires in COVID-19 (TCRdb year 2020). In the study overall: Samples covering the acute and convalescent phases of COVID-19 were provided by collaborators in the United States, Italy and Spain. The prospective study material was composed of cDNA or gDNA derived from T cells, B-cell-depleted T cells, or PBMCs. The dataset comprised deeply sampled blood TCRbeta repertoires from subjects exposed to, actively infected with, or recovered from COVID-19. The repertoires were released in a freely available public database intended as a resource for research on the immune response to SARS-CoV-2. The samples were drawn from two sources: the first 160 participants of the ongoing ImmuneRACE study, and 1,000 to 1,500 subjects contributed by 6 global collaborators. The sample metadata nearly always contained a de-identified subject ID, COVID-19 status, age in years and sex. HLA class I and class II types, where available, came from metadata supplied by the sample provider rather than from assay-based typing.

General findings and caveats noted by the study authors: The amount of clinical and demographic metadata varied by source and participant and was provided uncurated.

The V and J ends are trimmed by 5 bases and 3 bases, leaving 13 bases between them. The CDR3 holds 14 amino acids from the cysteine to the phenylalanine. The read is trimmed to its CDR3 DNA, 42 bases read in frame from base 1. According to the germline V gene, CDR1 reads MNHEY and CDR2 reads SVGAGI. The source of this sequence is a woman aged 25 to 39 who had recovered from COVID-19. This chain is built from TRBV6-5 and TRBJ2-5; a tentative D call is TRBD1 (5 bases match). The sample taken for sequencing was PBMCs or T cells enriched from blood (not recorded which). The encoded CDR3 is CASSTTVFEETQYF. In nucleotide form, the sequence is TGTGCCAGCAGTACGACAGTTTTCGAAGAGACCCAGTACTTC.